This T cell receptor beta chain was sequenced during a study of blood T cell repertoires in COVID-19. CDR1 is MNHEY, CDR2 SVGAGI, per germline. Between the trimmed V and J ends, which lost 2 bases and 7 bases, there was a span of 8 bases. The CDR3 runs 12 residues. Participants were aged roughly 18 to 95 years, lived in over 20 US areas, and enrolled virtually. Clinical history reported by participants formed the basis on which cohorts were assigned. Clones were read by immunoSEQ multiplex PCR, and TCRdb kept only the in-frame ones, dropping some. The repertoire consists of roughly 290,000 clones, with 89% occurring once and the leading ten covering approximately 1.5%.

The clonotype was recovered from a woman aged 35 to 49 who had recovered from COVID-19. This sequence joins TRBV6-5 and TRBJ1-2; D uncertain. Specimen: PBMCs or T cells enriched from blood (not recorded which). CDR3 in amino acids: CASSYRGSGYTF. The DNA of the CDR3 is TGTGCCAGCAGTTACCGGGGATCTGGCTACACCTTC.